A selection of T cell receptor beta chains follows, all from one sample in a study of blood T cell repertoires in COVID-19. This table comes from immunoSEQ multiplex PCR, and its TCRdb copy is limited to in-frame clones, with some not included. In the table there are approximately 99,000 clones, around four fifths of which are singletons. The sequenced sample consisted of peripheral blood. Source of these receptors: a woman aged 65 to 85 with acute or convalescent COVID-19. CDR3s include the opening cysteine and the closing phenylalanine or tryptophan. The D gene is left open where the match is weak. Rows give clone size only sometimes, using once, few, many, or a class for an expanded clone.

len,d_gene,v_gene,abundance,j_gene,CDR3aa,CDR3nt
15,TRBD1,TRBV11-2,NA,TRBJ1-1,CASISRDRLHTEAFF,TGTGCCAGCATTTCCCGGGACAGGCTGCACACTGAAGCTTTCTTT
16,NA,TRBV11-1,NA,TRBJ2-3,CASSKGSGLRTDTQYF,TGTGCCAGCAGCAAGGGCTCGGGACTGCGCACAGATACGCAGTATTTT
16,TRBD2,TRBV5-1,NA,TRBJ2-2,CASSLWRERNTGELFF,TGCGCCAGCAGCTTGTGGCGGGAGAGGAACACCGGGGAGCTGTTTTTT
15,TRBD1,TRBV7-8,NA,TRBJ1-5,CASSFTGEGNQPQHF,TGTGCCAGCAGCTTTACAGGGGAAGGTAATCAGCCCCAGCATTTT
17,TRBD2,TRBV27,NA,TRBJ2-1,CASSPLSDGRWHNEQFF,TGTGCCAGCAGTCCTCTTTCGGACGGGAGGTGGCACAATGAGCAGTTCTTC
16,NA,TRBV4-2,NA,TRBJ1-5,CASSQETDYSNQPQHF,TGTGCCAGCAGCCAAGAGACAGATTATAGCAATCAGCCCCAGCATTTT
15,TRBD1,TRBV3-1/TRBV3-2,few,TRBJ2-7,CASSQDYRGAYEQYF,TGTGCCAGCAGCCAAGATTACAGGGGAGCCTACGAGCAGTACTTC
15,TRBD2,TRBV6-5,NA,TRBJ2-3,CASSNRAGYTDTQYF,TGTGCCAGCAGTAACCGAGCGGGGTACACAGATACGCAGTATTTT
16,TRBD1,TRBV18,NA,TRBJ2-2,CASSPGGQAVLWELFF,TGTGCCAGCTCACCGGGCGGACAGGCGGTTTTATGGGAGCTGTTTTTT
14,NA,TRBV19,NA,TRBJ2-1,CASSREGGYNEQFF,TGTGCCAGTAGCAGGGAGGGGGGATACAATGAGCAGTTCTTC
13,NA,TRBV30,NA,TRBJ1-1,CASRVGWNTEAFF,TGTGCCTCCAGAGTCGGGTGGAACACTGAAGCTTTCTTT
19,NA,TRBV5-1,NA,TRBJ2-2,CASSRRGISGTTNTGELFF,TGCGCCAGCAGCCGCCGGGGAATTTCCGGGACAACGAACACCGGGGAGCTGTTTTTT
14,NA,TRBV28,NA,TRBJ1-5,CASNQGGTNQPQHF,TGTGCCAGCAACCAGGGAGGGACCAATCAGCCCCAGCATTTT
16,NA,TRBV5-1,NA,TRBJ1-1,CASSPPPAGSGTEAFF,TGCGCCAGCAGCCCGCCGCCTGCCGGGTCGGGCACTGAAGCTTTCTTT
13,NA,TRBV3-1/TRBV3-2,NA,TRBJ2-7,CASSQLTSYEQYF,TGTGCCAGCAGCCAGCTAACTAGCTACGAGCAGTACTTC
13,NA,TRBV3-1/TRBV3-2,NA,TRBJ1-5,CASSQSLVQPQHF,TGTGCCAGCAGCCAATCTCTCGTCCAGCCCCAGCATTTT
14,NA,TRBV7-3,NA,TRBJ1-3,CASSSTGLGNTIYF,TGTGCCAGCAGCTCTACAGGATTGGGAAACACCATATATTTT
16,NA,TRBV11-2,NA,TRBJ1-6,CASSLGARSYNSPLHF,TGTGCCAGCAGCTTAGGGGCCCGCTCCTATAATTCACCCCTCCACTTT
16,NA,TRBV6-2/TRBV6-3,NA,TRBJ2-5,CASSSAIGLDRETQYF,TGTGCCAGCAGCTCCGCTATTGGACTGGATCGGGAGACCCAGTACTTC
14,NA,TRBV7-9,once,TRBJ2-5,CASSFGTRGKTQYF,TGTGCCAGCAGCTTCGGAACCCGGGGGAAGACCCAGTACTTC
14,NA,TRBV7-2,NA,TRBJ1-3,CASSYQAFGNTIYF,TGTGCCAGCAGCTACCAGGCGTTTGGAAACACCATATATTTT
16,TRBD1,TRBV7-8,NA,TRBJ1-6,CASSLLTGGIDSPLHF,TGTGCCAGCAGCTTACTGACAGGGGGAATAGATTCACCCCTCCACTTT
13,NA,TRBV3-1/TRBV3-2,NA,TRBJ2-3,CASSSPSTDTQYF,TGTGCCAGCAGCTCCCCTAGCACAGATACGCAGTATTTT